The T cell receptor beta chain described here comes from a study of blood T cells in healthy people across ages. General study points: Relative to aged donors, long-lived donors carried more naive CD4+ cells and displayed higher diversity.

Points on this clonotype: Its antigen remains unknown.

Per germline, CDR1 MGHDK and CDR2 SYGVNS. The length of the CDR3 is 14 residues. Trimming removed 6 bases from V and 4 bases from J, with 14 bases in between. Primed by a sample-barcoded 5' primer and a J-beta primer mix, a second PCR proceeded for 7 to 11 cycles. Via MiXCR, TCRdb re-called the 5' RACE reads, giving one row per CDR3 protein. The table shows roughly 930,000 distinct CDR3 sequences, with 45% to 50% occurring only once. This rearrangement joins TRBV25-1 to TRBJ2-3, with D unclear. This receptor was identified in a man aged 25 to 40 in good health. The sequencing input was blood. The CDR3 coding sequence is TGTGCCAGCAGACCGGGCCTCGAGGCAGATACGCAGTATTTT. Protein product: CASRPGLEADTQYF.